This TCR beta chain was captured by sequencing in a study of read filtering for tumor transcriptome and immune sequencing. In the study overall: By R-ISS, stages I, II and III held approximately 8, 17 and 7 patients.

The library was built from 400 to 500 ng RNA with molecular barcoded adaptors for alpha/delta and beta/gamma chains. TCRdb ran MiXCR on the reads and lists one entry per CDR3 protein. Counted here are around 44,000 distinct CDR3 sequences, roughly an eighth occurring once; the ten biggest clones make up approximately 28%. The germline CDR1 and CDR2 sequences are DFQATT and SNEGSKA (reference sequence). The CDR3 has 13 amino acids. V gave up 5 bases and J gave up 1 base, with 11 bases separating them. Bone marrow was sampled from every patient at the time of active disease. This clonotype was obtained from a donor aged 40 or older with multiple myeloma. The chain uses TRBV20-1 and TRBJ1-2, with a tentative D call TRBD1 (5 bases). Sequencing was carried out using a population of CD138-negative cells sorted from bone marrow. The CDR3 sequence: CSAPLDSNYGYTF. The CDR3 DNA sequence: TGCAGTGCTCCCTTAGACAGTAACTATGGCTACACCTTC.